Shown below are 23 T cell receptor beta chains from a single sample sequenced in a study of T cells after posttransplantation cyclophosphamide. Libraries were prepared by immunoSEQ multiplex PCR; TCRdb keeps only in-frame clonotypes and omits some of them. The sample holds about 22,000 clones; around 98% are singletons and the top ten take about 0.13%. Cells defined as naive were viable CD3+CD4+ or CD3+CD8+ and CCR7+CD45RA+CD45RO-CD95-CD27+CD28+. The sequencing input was naive CD4+ T cells sorted from PBMCs. Receptors were obtained from a man aged 45-65 years in good health, CMV-negative, and a related stem cell transplant donor.

This chain connects TRBV4-1 to TRBJ2-2, with TRBD2 as a possible D gene (7 bases). Germline V lookup: CDR1 MGHRA, CDR2 YSYEKL. The CDR3 spans 18 residues. The V gene lost 2 bases and the J gene lost 3 bases, with 19 bases spanning the gap. CDR3 nucleotide sequence: TGCGCCAGCAGCCAAATCTTACGGGGGGCCTCGGACACCGGGGAGCTGTTTTTT. This sequence encodes CASSQILRGASDTGELFF.

The chain has TRBV10-3 and TRBJ1-5; 7 positions agree with TRBD1. The CDR3 contains 15 residues. Germline values: CDR1 ENHRY, CDR2 SYGVKD. With 3 bases clipped from V and 2 bases from J, the junction kept 4 bases outside the gene matches. The CDR3 is CAISEGDRGNQPQHF. The CDR3 DNA reads as TGTGCCATCAGTGAAGGAGACAGGGGCAATCAGCCCCAGCATTTT.

This chain joins TRBV18 and TRBJ2-3; D may be TRBD2 (6 bases). Trimming pared 0 bases from V and 2 bases from J, leaving 12 bases between. Germline values: CDR1 KGHSH, CDR2 LQKENI. The CDR3 is 16 residues long. This CDR3 reads CASSPPEREITDTQYF. CDR3 nucleotides: TGTGCCAGCTCACCACCGGAACGGGAGATCACAGATACGCAGTATTTT. Full variable domain (outside the CDR3, taken from reference TRBV18 and TRBJ2-3): NAGVMQNPRHLVRRRGQEARLRCSPMKGHSHVYWYRQLPEEGLKFMVYLQKENIIDESGMPKERFSAEFPKEGPSILRIQQVVRGDSAAYFCASSPPEREITDTQYFGPGTRLTVL.

This chain links TRBV2 with TRBJ1-2; D is possibly TRBD1 (5 bases). V lost 4 bases and J lost 2, with 5 bases in between. Germline assignment: CDR1 SNHLY and CDR2 FYNNEI. The CDR3 loop spans 12 amino acids. CDR3 in amino acids: CASSGQNYGYTF. In DNA form, the CDR3 reads TGTGCCAGCAGTGGACAGAACTATGGCTACACCTTC.

V is TRBV18 and J is TRBJ2-1; the D is unclear. This CDR3 region has 14 residues. V gave up 0 bases and J gave up 4 bases, with 7 bases separating them. CDR1 is KGHSH, CDR2 LQKENI, per germline. This CDR3 is CASSPPGQYNEQFF. The CDR3 DNA reads TGTGCCAGCTCACCACCGGGCCAGTACAATGAGCAGTTCTTC. Using reference TRBV18 and TRBJ2-1 for the parts outside the CDR3, the full variable domain is NAGVMQNPRHLVRRRGQEARLRCSPMKGHSHVYWYRQLPEEGLKFMVYLQKENIIDESGMPKERFSAEFPKEGPSILRIQQVVRGDSAAYFCASSPPGQYNEQFFGPGTRLTVL.

The rearrangement joins TRBV6-4 to TRBJ2-3, with TRBD2 matching over 8 bases. This CDR3 comprises 15 residues. In germline, CDR1 is MRHNA, CDR2 SNTAGT. V lost 3 bases to trimming and J lost 6 bases; unmatched junction nucleotides: 8. This chain's CDR3 is CASSEVGGLGDTQYF. CDR3 DNA: TGTGCCAGCAGTGAGGTCGGGGGACTAGGGGATACGCAGTATTTT.

V is TRBV19 and J is TRBJ1-1, with D tentatively TRBD1 (5 bases). The CDR3 consists of 12 residues. Germline V gene lookup returns CDR1 LNHDA and CDR2 SQIVND (reference sequence). Trimming removed 6 bases at V and 8 bases at J, with 13 bases between. The CDR3 spells CASRASGREAFF. For the CDR3, the DNA is TGTGCCAGTAGGGCATCAGGGAGGGAAGCTTTCTTT.

The rearrangement links TRBV18 to TRBJ2-5; D ambiguous. CDR1 is KGHSH and CDR2 is LQKENI in the germline V gene. The CDR3 totals 14 residues. The V end lost 2 bases, the J end lost 5 bases, and 12 bases lay between the germline ends. CDR3 sequence (DNA): TGTGCCAGCTCACCAGTAAACGAGAGGGAGACCCAGTACTTC. This translates into CASSPVNERETQYF.

This chain uses TRBV6-1 with TRBJ2-1; 12 nucleotides align to TRBD2. The germline V gene encodes CDR1 MNHNS and CDR2 SASEGT. V gave up 4 bases and J gave up 4 bases; unmatched junction bases: 2. The CDR3 loop spans 15 amino acids. CDR3 loop: CASSGTSGNYNEQFF. CDR3 sequence (DNA): TGTGCCAGCAGTGGGACTAGCGGGAATTACAATGAGCAGTTCTTC.

V and J are TRBV29-1 and TRBJ2-7, with 8 nucleotides matching TRBD1. CDR3 length equals 13 residues. The germline V gene has CDR1 SQVTM and CDR2 ANQGSEA. V dropped 7 bases and J dropped 6; count of bases not matched to a gene: 11. The CDR3 loop is CSATGQGGGEQYF. CDR3 coding DNA: TGCAGCGCAACCGGACAGGGTGGTGGCGAGCAGTACTTC.

V is TRBV10-2 and J is TRBJ2-5; 7 bases are shared with TRBD2. V was clipped by 2 bases and J by 0 bases; unmatched bases: 3. The CDR3 length is 15 residues. CDR1 and CDR2 from the germline V gene are WSHSY and SAAADI. The CDR3 DNA is TGCGCCAGCAGTGAGGCAGGGACTAACCAAGAGACCCAGTACTTC. Its translation: CASSEAGTNQETQYF.

The genes are TRBV4-1 and TRBJ2-2; 7 nucleotides agree with TRBD1. V gave up 1 base and J gave up 7 bases; unmatched junction bases: 9. CDR1 MGHRA and CDR2 YSYEKL come from the germline V gene. The CDR3 consists of 16 residues. In DNA, the CDR3 is TGCGCCAGCAGCCAAGGGGCGGCAGGGGGAGTCGGGGAGCTGTTTTTT. Translation: CASSQGAAGGVGELFF.

The J gene is TRBJ2-1, the V gene TRBV10-3, with TRBD2 identical over 10 bases. V shed 2 bases, J shed 1 base, and the junction held 5 bases outside the gene matches. This CDR3 is 17 amino acids long. CDR1 ENHRY and CDR2 SYGVKD come from the germline V gene. This CDR3 is CAISEPTLAGSYNEQFF. CDR3 bases: TGTGCCATCAGTGAGCCGACACTAGCGGGATCCTACAATGAGCAGTTCTTC.

This chain joins TRBV5-8 and TRBJ2-7; 10 nucleotides match TRBD2. CDR1 is SGHTS and CDR2 is YDEGEE in the germline V gene. CDR3 length equals 18 residues. The junction had 11 bases not matched to a gene; V was cut back by 0 bases and J by 2 bases. CDR3 coding DNA: TGTGCCAGCAGCTTGGGGCTCGCTAGCGGGAGTCCAACCTACGAGCAGTACTTC. Its translation is CASSLGLASGSPTYEQYF.

The gene calls are TRBV18 and TRBJ1-3; the match to TRBD1 covers 7 bases. Germline assignment: CDR1 KGHSH and CDR2 LQKENI. The CDR3 sequence is 17 residues long. V trimming: 6 bases; J trimming: 4 bases; junction bases outside the gene matches: 15. This CDR3 is CASSLNSIQGGGNTIYF. The CDR3 nucleotides read TGTGCCAGCTCCCTGAACTCAATTCAGGGGGGCGGAAACACCATATATTTT.

This clone was found a few times. CDR3 sequence reads: CASSYDRGLEGELFF. CDR3 sequence (DNA): TGTGCCAGCAGTTACGACAGGGGTCTTGAGGGGGAGCTGTTTTTT. The chain joins TRBV6-5 to TRBJ2-2; 8 bases map to TRBD1. Germline values: CDR1 MNHEY, CDR2 SVGAGI. J was trimmed by 8 bases and V by 2 bases; bases with no gene match: 7. The CDR3 has 15 residues.

The chain employs TRBV6-5 and TRBJ1-3; 7 nucleotides align to TRBD1. CDR1 is MNHEY, CDR2 SVGAGI, per germline. CDR3 size: 15 residues. The J segment lost 1 base and the V segment lost 6 bases, leaving 6 bases of the junction unmatched. This CDR3 is CASRRQGYSGNTIYF. The CDR3 DNA is TGTGCCAGCAGACGACAGGGATATTCTGGAAACACCATATATTTT.

The V call is TRBV7-3, the J call TRBJ2-7, with D possibly TRBD2 on 5 matching bases. Germline V lookup: CDR1 SGHTA, CDR2 FQGTGA. This CDR3 comprises 14 residues. V shed 0 bases and J shed 5 bases, with 11 bases lying between them. The CDR3 bases are TGTGCCAGCAGCTTAACTCCCGGACTCCACGAGCAGTACTTC. It is translated as CASSLTPGLHEQYF.

V is TRBV5-1 and J is TRBJ2-1, with TRBD1 identical over 8 bases. J gave up 6 bases and V 4 bases, and 6 bases lay outside the gene matches. Per the germline V gene, CDR1 is SGHRS and CDR2 is YFSETQ. The CDR3 sequence is 14 residues long. CDR3 amino acids: CASSRQGASNEQFF. The CDR3 coding sequence is TGCGCCAGCAGCCGCCAGGGGGCTAGCAATGAGCAGTTCTTC.

The V gene is TRBV6-4, the J gene TRBJ2-4, with D perhaps TRBD1 (6 bases). The CDR3 runs to 16 residues. V lost 2 bases and J 0 bases, leaving 11 bases between the germline ends. Germline V CDR1 and CDR2: MRHNA, SNTAGT. The chain's CDR3 is CASSDPDSQAKNIQYF. CDR3 DNA: TGTGCCAGCAGTGACCCGGACAGTCAAGCCAAAAACATTCAGTACTTC.

The V call is TRBV7-2, the J call TRBJ2-5, with a possible D match to TRBD1 (6 bases). The end of the DNA is better explained by TRBJ2-7, so the J call may be wrong. The length of the CDR3 is 13 residues. The germline CDR1 and CDR2 sequences are SGHTA and FQGNSA. CDR3 nucleotide sequence: TGTGCCAGCAGCCCGCAGGGGTTGTCCGAGCAGTACTTC. Translation gives CASSPQGLSEQYF.

The chain joins TRBV18 to TRBJ1-1, with a possible D match to TRBD1 (6 bases). The V end lost 3 bases, the J end lost 1 base, and 6 bases lay between the germline ends. The length of the CDR3 is 13 residues. Germline assignment: CDR1 KGHSH and CDR2 LQKENI. CDR3 sequence reads: CASSPTGNTEAFF. In nucleotides, the CDR3 is TGTGCCAGCTCACCGACAGGGAACACTGAAGCTTTCTTT. Full variable domain (outside the CDR3, taken from reference TRBV18 and TRBJ1-1): NAGVMQNPRHLVRRRGQEARLRCSPMKGHSHVYWYRQLPEEGLKFMVYLQKENIIDESGMPKERFSAEFPKEGPSILRIQQVVRGDSAAYFCASSPTGNTEAFFGQGTRLTVV.

The rearrangement joins TRBV14 to TRBJ2-7; 8 nucleotides align to TRBD1. Trimming took 3 bases from V and 0 from J; bases not matched to a gene: 7. CDR1 is SGHDN, CDR2 FVKESK, per germline. The CDR3 is made up of 16 amino acids. In DNA, the CDR3 is TGTGCCAGCAGCCAGCTAAAGACAGGGGCCTCCTACGAGCAGTACTTC. Residues: CASSQLKTGASYEQYF.